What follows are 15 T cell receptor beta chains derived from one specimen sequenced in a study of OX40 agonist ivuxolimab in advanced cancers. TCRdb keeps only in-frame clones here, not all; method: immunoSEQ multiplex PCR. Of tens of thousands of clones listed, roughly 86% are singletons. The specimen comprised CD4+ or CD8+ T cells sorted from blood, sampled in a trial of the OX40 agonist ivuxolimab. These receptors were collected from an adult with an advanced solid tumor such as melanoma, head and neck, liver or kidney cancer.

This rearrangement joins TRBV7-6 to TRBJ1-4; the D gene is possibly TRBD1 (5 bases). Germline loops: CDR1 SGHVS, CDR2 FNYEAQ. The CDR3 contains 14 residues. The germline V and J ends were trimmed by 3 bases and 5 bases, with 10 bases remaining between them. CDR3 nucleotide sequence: TGTGCCAGCAGCTTGGGGCAGGGAAATGAAAAACTGTTTTTT. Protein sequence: CASSLGQGNEKLFF. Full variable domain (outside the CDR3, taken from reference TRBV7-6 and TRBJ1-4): GAGVSQSPRYKVTKRGQDVALRCDPISGHVSLYWYRQALGQGPEFLTYFNYEAQQDKSGLPNDRFSAERPEGSISTLTIQRTEQRDSAMYRCASSLGQGNEKLFFGSGTQLSVL.

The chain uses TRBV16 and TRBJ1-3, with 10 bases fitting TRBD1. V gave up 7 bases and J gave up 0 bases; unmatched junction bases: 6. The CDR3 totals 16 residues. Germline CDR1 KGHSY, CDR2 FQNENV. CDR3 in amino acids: CASIDRGPTSGNTIYF. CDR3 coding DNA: TGTGCCAGCATCGACAGGGGGCCTACCTCTGGAAACACCATATATTTT.

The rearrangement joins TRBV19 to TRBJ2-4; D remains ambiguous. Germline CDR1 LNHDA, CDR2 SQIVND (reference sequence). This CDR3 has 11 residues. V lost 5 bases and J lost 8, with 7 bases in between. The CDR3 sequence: CASSSYHIQYF. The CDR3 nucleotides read TGTGCCAGTAGTTCGTACCACATTCAGTACTTC.

The CDR3 sequence: CASSLEATSYEQYF. For the CDR3, the DNA is TGTGCCAGCAGCTTGGAGGCAACCTCCTACGAGCAGTACTTC. The genes are TRBV5-4 and TRBJ2-5; D gene unclear. The J call is in doubt because the DNA end fits TRBJ2-7 better. The CDR3 contains 14 residues. Germline lookup yields CDR1 SGHNT and CDR2 YYREEE (reference sequence).

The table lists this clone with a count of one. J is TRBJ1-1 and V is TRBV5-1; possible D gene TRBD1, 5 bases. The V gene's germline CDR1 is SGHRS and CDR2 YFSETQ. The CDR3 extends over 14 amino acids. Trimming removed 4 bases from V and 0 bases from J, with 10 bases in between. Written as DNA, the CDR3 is TGCGCCAGCAGCCTTCAACAGGTGAACACTGAAGCTTTCTTT. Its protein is CASSLQQVNTEAFF.

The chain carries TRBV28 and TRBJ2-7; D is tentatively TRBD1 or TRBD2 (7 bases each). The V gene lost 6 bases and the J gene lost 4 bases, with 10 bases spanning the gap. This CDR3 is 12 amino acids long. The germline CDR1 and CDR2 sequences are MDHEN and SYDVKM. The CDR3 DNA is TGTGCCAGCAGCCAGGGGGGGTACGAGCAGTACTTC. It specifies CASSQGGYEQYF.

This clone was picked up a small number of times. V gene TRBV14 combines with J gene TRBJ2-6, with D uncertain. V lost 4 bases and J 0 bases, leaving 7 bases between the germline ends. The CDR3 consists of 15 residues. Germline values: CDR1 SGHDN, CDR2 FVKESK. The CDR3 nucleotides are TGTGCCAGCAGCCTACAAAGCTCTGGGGCCAACGTCCTGACTTTC. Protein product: CASSLQSSGANVLTF.

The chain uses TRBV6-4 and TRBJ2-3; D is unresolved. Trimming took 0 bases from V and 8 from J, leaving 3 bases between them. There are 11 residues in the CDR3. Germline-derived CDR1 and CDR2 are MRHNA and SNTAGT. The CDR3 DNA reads TGTGCCAGCAGTGACTCGATTACGCAGTATTTT. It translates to CASSDSITQYF.

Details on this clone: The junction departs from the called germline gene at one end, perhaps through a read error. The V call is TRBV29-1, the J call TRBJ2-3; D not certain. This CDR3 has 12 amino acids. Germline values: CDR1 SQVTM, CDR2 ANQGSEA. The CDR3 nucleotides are TGCAGCATTGATGAAAGCCCAGATACGCAGTATTTT. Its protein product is CSIDESPDTQYF.

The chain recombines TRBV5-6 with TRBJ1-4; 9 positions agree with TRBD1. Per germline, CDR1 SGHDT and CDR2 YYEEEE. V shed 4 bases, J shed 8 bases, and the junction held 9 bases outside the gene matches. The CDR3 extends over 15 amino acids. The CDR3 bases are TGTGCCAGCAGCAGAGAGGACAGGGGTCTCGAAAAACTGTTTTTT. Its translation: CASSREDRGLEKLFF.

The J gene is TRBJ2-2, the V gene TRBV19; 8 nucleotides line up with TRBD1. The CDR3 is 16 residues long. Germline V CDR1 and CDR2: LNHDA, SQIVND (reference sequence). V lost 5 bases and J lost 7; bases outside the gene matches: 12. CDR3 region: CASSPRTGRTGGELFF. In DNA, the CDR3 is TGTGCCAGTAGTCCGAGGACAGGGCGAACGGGCGGGGAGCTGTTTTTT.

The CDR3 region is CASTAQPSMIAFF. The CDR3 nucleotides are TGTGCCAGCACGGCGCAGCCCTCGATGATAGCTTTCTTT. The V gene is TRBV28, the J gene TRBJ1-1; no reliable D call. V gave up 7 bases and J gave up 10 bases, with 19 bases separating them. This CDR3 spans 13 amino acids. Germline V gives CDR1 MDHEN, CDR2 SYDVKM.

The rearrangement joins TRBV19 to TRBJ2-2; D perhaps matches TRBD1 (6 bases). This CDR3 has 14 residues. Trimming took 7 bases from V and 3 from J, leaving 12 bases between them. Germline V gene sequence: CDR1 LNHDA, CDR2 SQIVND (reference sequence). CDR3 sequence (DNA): TGTGCCAGTACCTACACAGGGCACACCGGGGAGCTGTTTTTT. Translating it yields CASTYTGHTGELFF.

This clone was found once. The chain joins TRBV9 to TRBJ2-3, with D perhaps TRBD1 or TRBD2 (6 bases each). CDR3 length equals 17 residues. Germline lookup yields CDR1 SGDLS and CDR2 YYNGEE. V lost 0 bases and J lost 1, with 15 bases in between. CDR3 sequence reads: CASSVATGARGTDTQYF. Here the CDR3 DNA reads TGTGCCAGCAGCGTAGCTACGGGGGCGCGTGGCACAGATACGCAGTATTTT.

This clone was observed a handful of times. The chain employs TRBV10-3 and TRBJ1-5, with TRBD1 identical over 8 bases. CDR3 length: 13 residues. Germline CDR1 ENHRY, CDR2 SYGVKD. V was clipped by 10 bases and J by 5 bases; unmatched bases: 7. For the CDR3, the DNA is TGTGCCACGTCCGGACAGGGAGATCAGCCCCAGCATTTT. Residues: CATSGQGDQPQHF.